What follows describes a single T cell receptor (beta chain). The table lists this clonotype with many counts. Its antigen is currently not known. The record has no base qualities; no much larger clone is one base away. V and J are truncated by 4 bases and 4 bases respectively, leaving an intervening sequence of 18 bases. There are 15 amino acids in the CDR3, from cysteine to phenylalanine inclusive. The only DNA kept is the CDR3, 45 bases in frame from the first base. The germline V gene specifies SGHDT as CDR1 and YYEEEE as CDR2. The sample comes from a study of regulatory T cells in long-lasting Graves disease (dated by TCRdb to about 2021). For the wider study: Newly diagnosed Graves' disease patients had taken antithyroid drugs for less than 3 months. The study was conducted in China and was registered as a clinical trial. Peripheral blood TCR sequencing and RNA sequencing compared persistent Graves' disease patients with newly diagnosed Graves' disease patients. A total of 33 samples underwent TCR sequencing, from about 13 patients with persistent Graves' disease and 20 or so patients with newly diagnosed Graves' disease.

On the study overall, not on this receptor specifically: Compared with newly diagnosed patients, persistent Graves' disease patients had lower TCR Shannon entropy and fewer highly expanded clones, which suggests clonal expansion. Patients with persistent disease shared more public clonotypes (about 2,700) than newly diagnosed patients did (around 1,000). Peripheral blood alone was examined, since thyroid tissue, which constituted the primary lesion, could not be accessed. Only the TCR beta chain was sequenced and analyzed. TRBV28, TRBJ1-2 and TRBJ2-5 were preferentially used in persistent disease, while TRBV20-1 and TRBJ2-1 were favored in newly diagnosed disease. The authors acknowledged the small sample size as a limitation that may reduce accuracy.

Library preparation used multiplex PCR. TCRdb names Illumina HiSeq 4000 as the instrument used. iRepertoire HTBI primers and Arm-PCR amplification of CDR3 regions were used to construct TCR beta libraries. Before sequencing, the PCR products went through gel purification. For the original study's pipeline: Gene usage analysis of CDR3 amino acid clonotypes used the 60 to 75 TRBV and 12 to 15 TRBJ segments found across samples. Filtered high-quality paired reads were merged into contigs using COPE and FqMerger. Contigs were aligned with BLAST to IMGT TRBV, TRBD and TRBJ reference genes, and CDR3 was defined per IMGT. Highly expanded clones were defined as clonotypes with a frequency above 0.1%. Shannon entropy served as the measure of repertoire diversity, while the Gini coefficient captured V-J evenness. Public clonotypes were defined as clonotypes shared by more than one individual. In TCRdb, the public reads were trimmed at Q25 with fastp and aligned with MiXCR, with productive beta chains retained. Identical CDR3 protein sequences are pooled into one entry, listed with their most common genes and DNA. The authors' filters were not applied to this entry. Counted in this sample were over 450,000 distinct CDR3 sequences; 9.5% to 15% of them appeared once. The ten largest clones take up almost 9% of the sample.

What the time point label conveys for this sample: newly diagnosed GD, antithyroid drugs for less than 3 months. RNA was extracted from PBMCs in TRIzol for both TCR sequencing and RNA sequencing. The diagnosis of Graves' disease followed American Thyroid Association guidelines. Patients were recruited from an endocrinology department in Xi'an, China. Each patient gave around 9 milliliters of peripheral blood, collected in an EDTA anticoagulant tube. Ficoll Paque Plus density gradient separation was used to isolate PBMCs, and no further T cell sorting was done. RNA quality was checked with an Agilent 2100 Bioanalyzer and agarose gel, and concentration with a NanoDrop 2000. These data also formed part of another study, on T cells in Graves' hyperthyroidism and ophthalmopathy. That second report states: Graves' hyperthyroidism was defined as stable when no progression to ophthalmopathy occurred over 18 months of follow-up. Hyperthyroidism patients were aged 18 to 65 years and newly diagnosed, with disease duration of less than 2 months. The study excluded patients with uncontrolled infections, other autoimmune diseases, pregnancy or lactation. Clinical symptoms, serum thyroxine and TRAb, thyroid ultrasound, and orbital computed tomography formed the basis for the diagnoses. The TCR CDR3 was subjected to a first round of RT-PCR using the HTBI primer set and the Qiagen OneStep RT-PCR kit. Blood samples also contained most of the expanded thyroid clonotypes (frequency above 0.001), which suggests that blood repertoires may reflect thyroid immune responses. A model built on a 13 V-J signature distinguished ophthalmopathy from stable hyperthyroidism, reaching around 90% sensitivity and about 81% specificity in cross-validation and 80%/75% in testing. In validation, progression to ophthalmopathy was predicted by the model with 70% to 71% sensitivity and 72% to 80% specificity, a median of approximately 6.5 months before onset. TCR V-J signatures able to tell the groups apart were searched for in a discovery cohort of approximately 95 patients, of whom under 45 had Graves' ophthalmopathy and some 60 had stable Graves' hyperthyroidism. An independent validation cohort of 18 to 20 hyperthyroidism patients and over 15 patients who later progressed to ophthalmopathy tested prospective prediction of ophthalmopathy. The roughly 94 discovery patients were randomly divided into training and test sets at a 7:3 ratio. In roughly six Graves' hyperthyroidism patients, the study also compared T-cell repertoires from thyroid tissue with T-cell repertoires from blood. Following sampling, methimazole starting at 30 mg daily was given to hyperthyroidism patients, and high-dose intravenous methylprednisolone was given to ophthalmopathy patients. A second multiplex PCR round built the libraries, followed by size selection and purification. Libraries were sequenced paired-end with 100 bp reads on an Illumina HiSeq2000. SOAPnuke was used to process the raw data, removing reads that contained adapters or uncalled bases, had a mean Phred below 15, or lacked an exact match to the constant primer or identifier. COPE v1.2.5 was used to merge high-quality paired reads, and clonotypes were defined as unique nucleotide sequences. Clonotypes were aligned to IMGT TRBV, TRBD and TRBJ reference segments using MiTCR v1.1. Analysis was restricted to V-J combinations with a frequency above 0.0001, which covered about 99% of repertoires. A TCS score was defined as the ratio of F50 (clonal expansion) to E x V (chaos), with BLOSUM62-based TCRdist applied between CDR3 peptides within each V-J. Welch's t-statistics and random forest reduced approximately 520 V-J features to 13, which were used in a naive Bayes classifier (R e1071). No statistical method was used to set the sample size in advance, and investigators knew the group allocation. The paper describes TCR Vbeta CDR3 sequencing of around 130 peripheral blood samples, made up of about 40 ophthalmopathy patients, around 73 hyperthyroidism patients and 17 progressor patients.

This sequence originates from a woman in her twenties or thirties with Graves disease. Donor details come from another sample of the same person, matched by shared clones. The V and J genes are TRBV5-6 and TRBJ2-7; TRBD2 is a weak D gene call, 6 bases matching. Sequenced here: peripheral blood mononuclear cells (PBMCs), sampled at new diagnosis, from a patient treated with antithyroid drugs. CDR3 protein: CASSIVSGTNYEQYF. The base sequence is TGTGCCAGCAGCATCGTTAGCGGTACAAATTACGAGCAGTACTTC.